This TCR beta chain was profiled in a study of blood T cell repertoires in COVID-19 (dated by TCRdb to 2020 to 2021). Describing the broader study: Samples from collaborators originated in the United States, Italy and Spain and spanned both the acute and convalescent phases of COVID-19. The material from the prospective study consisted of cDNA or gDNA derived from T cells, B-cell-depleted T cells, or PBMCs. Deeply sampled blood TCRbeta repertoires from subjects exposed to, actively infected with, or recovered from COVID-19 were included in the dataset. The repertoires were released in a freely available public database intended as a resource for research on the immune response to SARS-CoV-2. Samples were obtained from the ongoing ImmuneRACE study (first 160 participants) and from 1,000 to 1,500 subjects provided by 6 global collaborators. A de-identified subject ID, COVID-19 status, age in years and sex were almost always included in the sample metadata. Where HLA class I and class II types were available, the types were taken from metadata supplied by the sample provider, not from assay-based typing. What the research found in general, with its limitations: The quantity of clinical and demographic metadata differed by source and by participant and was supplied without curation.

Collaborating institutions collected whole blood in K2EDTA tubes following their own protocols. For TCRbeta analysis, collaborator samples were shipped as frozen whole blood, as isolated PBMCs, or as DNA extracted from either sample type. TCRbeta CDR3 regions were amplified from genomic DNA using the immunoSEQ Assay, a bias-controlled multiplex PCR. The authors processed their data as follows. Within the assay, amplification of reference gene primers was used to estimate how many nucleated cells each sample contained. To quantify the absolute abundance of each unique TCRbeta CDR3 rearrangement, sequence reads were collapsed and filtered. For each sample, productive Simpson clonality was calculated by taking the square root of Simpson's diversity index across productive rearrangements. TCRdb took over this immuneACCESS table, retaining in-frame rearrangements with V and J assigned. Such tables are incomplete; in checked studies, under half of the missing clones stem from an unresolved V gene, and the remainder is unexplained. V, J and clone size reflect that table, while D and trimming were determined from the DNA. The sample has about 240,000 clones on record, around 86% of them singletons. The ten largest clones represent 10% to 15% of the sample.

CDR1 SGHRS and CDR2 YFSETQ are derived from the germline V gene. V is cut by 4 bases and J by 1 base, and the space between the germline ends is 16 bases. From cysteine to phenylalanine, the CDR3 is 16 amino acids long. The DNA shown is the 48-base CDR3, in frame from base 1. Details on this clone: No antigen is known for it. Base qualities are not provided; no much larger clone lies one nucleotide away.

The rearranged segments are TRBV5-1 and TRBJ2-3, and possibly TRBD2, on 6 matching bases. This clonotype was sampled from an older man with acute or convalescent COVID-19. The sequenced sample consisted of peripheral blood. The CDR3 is CASSAAGRPGTDTQYF. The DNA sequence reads TGCGCCAGCAGCGCGGCGGGGAGGCCGGGCACAGATACGCAGTATTTT.